This is a list of T cell receptor beta chains from one sample in a study of T cells after yellow fever vaccination. TCRdb re-derived calls from the 5' RACE reads in MiXCR, one entry per CDR3 protein. The sample holds 95,000 to 100,000 distinct CDR3 sequences, 4.5% to 6% seen once. The sample consisted of CD8+ T cells sorted from PBMCs, taken 10 days after the yellow fever booster vaccination. All receptors derive from a man aged 18 to 29 who received the YFV17D yellow fever vaccine. CDR3s include the opening cysteine and the closing phenylalanine or tryptophan. Fields, in order: J gene, D gene, clone size, V gene, CDR3 protein, CDR3 DNA. D genes are given only for firm matches. A row's size may be missing; if present it is once, few, many or a size class.

TRBJ2-1 | . | many | TRBV10-3 | CAISGSGEQFF | TGTGCCATCAGTGGAAGTGGTGAGCAGTTCTTC
TRBJ2-5 | . | many | TRBV12-3/TRBV12-4 | CASSVTGETQYF | TGTGCCAGCAGTGTGACCGGGGAGACCCAGTACTTC
TRBJ2-1 | . | . | TRBV6-5 | CASRGGVWDNEQFF | TGTGCCAGCAGGGGCGGGGTTTGGGACAATGAGCAGTTCTTC
TRBJ2-2 | TRBD1 | . | TRBV30 | CAWKGTGDTVELFF | TGTGCCTGGAAAGGGACAGGGGACACCGTGGAGCTGTTTTTT
TRBJ2-1 | . | . | TRBV10-3 | CAISDPLEGESYNEQFF | TGTGCCATCAGTGACCCGCTAGAGGGGGAGTCCTACAATGAGCAGTTCTTC
TRBJ2-7 | TRBD1 | few | TRBV4-3 | CASSQGQGVGSYEQYF | TGCGCCAGCAGCCAAGGACAGGGGGTGGGCTCCTACGAGCAGTACTTC
TRBJ2-2 | . | many | TRBV7-6 | CASSVSTGLLTGELFF | TGTGCCAGCAGCGTGAGCACAGGGTTACTAACCGGGGAGCTGTTTTTT
TRBJ2-1 | TRBD1 | . | TRBV7-9 | CASSTHSRGTGANEQFF | TGTGCCAGCAGTACCCACAGTAGGGGGACAGGGGCGAATGAGCAGTTCTTC
TRBJ2-7 | TRBD2 | . | TRBV7-3 | CASSSSGPYEQYF | TGTGCCAGCAGCTCTAGCGGACCCTACGAGCAGTACTTC
TRBJ2-7 | . | many | TRBV4-1 | CASSPSQGNEQYF | TGCGCCAGCAGCCCGAGCCAGGGTAACGAGCAGTACTTC
TRBJ2-7 | . | few | TRBV2 | CASSVRVGSYEQYF | TGTGCCAGCAGTGTCCGTGTGGGCTCCTACGAGCAGTACTTC
TRBJ2-3 | . | few | TRBV29-1 | CSVELPADTQYF | TGCAGCGTTGAACTCCCAGCGGATACGCAGTATTTT
TRBJ2-7 | . | . | TRBV14 | CARAGGDPFEQYF | TGTGCTCGAGCCGGGGGAGACCCGTTCGAGCAGTACTTC
TRBJ2-3 | . | . | TRBV7-2 | CASCWLGGTDTQYF | TGTGCCAGCTGCTGGCTAGGGGGCACAGATACGCAGTATTTT
TRBJ2-7 | . | . | TRBV7-9 | CASSLAATPRAYEQYF | TGTGCCAGCAGCTTAGCTGCAACCCCGAGGGCCTACGAGCAGTACTTC
TRBJ2-1 | . | . | TRBV6-5 | CASSYSGAIFSYNEQFF | TGTGCCAGCAGTTACTCAGGGGCCATTTTTTCCTACAATGAGCAGTTCTTC
TRBJ2-1 | . | few | TRBV12-2 | CASRDELAVSYNEQFF | TGTGCAAGTCGCGACGAACTAGCGGTCTCCTACAATGAGCAGTTCTTC
TRBJ2-7 | . | many | TRBV12-3/TRBV12-4 | CASTLTGIHEQYF | TGTGCCAGCACCCTTACAGGGATCCACGAGCAGTACTTC
TRBJ1-2 | . | many | TRBV11-2 | CASSSEEGESANYGYTF | TGTGCCAGCAGCTCGGAAGAGGGGGAATCGGCTAACTATGGCTACACCTTC